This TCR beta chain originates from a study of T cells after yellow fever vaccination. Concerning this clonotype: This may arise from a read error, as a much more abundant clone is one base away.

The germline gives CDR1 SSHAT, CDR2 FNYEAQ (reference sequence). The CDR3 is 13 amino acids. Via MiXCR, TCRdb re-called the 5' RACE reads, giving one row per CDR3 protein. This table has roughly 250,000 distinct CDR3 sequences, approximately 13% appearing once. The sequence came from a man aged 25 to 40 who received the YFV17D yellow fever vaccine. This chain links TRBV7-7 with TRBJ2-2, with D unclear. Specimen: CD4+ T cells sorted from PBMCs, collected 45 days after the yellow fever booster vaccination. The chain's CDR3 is CASSPLNTVELFF. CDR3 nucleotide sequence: TGTGCTAGCAGCCCACTTAACACCGTGGAGCTGTTTTTT.